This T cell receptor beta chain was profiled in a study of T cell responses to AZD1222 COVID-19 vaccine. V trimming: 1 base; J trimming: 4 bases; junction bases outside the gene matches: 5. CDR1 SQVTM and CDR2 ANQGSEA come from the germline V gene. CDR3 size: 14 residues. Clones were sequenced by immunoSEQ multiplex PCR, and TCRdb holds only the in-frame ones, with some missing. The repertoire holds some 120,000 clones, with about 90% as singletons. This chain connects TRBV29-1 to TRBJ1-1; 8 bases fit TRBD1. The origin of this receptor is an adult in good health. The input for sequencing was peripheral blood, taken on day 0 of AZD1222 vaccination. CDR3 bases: TGCAGCGTTGAAGGGGAGGACAGGGTCACTGAAGCTTTCTTT. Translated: CSVEGEDRVTEAFF.